Below are 26 T cell receptor beta chains sequenced from a single sample in a study of shared clonotypes between healthy human individuals. Clones were read by immunoSEQ multiplex PCR, and TCRdb kept only the in-frame ones, dropping some. The sample includes roughly 600,000 clones, 98% seen only once; the top ten take approximately 0.33%. In the naive CD8 group, cells lacked CD45RO and were positively selected for CCR7, so terminally differentiated effector memory CD45RA+ cells were left out. Sequenced material: naive CD8+ T cells sorted from blood. The receptors were gathered from a man aged 30 to 39 in good health.

This chain links TRBV9 with TRBJ1-2; maybe TRBD1 (5 bases). The CDR3 totals 17 residues. Per germline, CDR1 SGDLS and CDR2 YYNGEE. V was trimmed by 5 bases and J by 4 bases, leaving 24 bases between them. CDR3 residues: CASSGWAGPTLGYGYTF. The CDR3 bases are TGTGCCAGCAGTGGTTGGGCGGGACCCACCCTTGGCTATGGCTACACCTTC.

The CDR3 reads CASSSPRTSTSFNYGYTF. CDR3 nucleotide sequence: TGTGCCAGCAGCTCCCCCAGGACAAGCACCTCGTTTAACTATGGCTACACCTTC. The chain links TRBV7-9 to TRBJ1-2; tentative D call: TRBD1 (5 bases). The CDR3 has 18 amino acids. V was shortened by 4 bases and J by 1 base, with 22 bases between the two germline ends. CDR1 and CDR2 from the germline V gene are SEHNR and FQNEAQ (reference sequence).

J is TRBJ2-3 and V is TRBV15; D remains ambiguous. The CDR3 length is 13 residues. V was pared by 3 bases and J by 3 bases, with 7 bases between. Germline-derived CDR1 and CDR2 are LNHNV and YYDKDF (reference sequence). CDR3 sequence reads: CATSSSRTDTQYF. DNA of the CDR3: TGTGCCACCAGCAGTTCACGAACAGATACGCAGTATTTT.

The chain joins TRBV11-2 to TRBJ2-7, with 7 positions matching TRBD1. After removal of 5 bases from V and 6 bases from J, the junction contained 10 bases not matched to a gene. Per the germline V gene, CDR1 is SGHAT and CDR2 is FQNNGV. The CDR3 runs 14 residues. The CDR3 here is CASSPKDRISEQYF. The CDR3 DNA follows: TGTGCCAGCAGCCCAAAGGACAGGATCTCCGAGCAGTACTTC.

The chain uses TRBV27 and TRBJ2-1, with 13 nucleotides matching TRBD2. V dropped 11 bases and J dropped 5; count of bases not matched to a gene: 6. CDR3 size: 14 residues. CDR1 is MNHEY and CDR2 is SMNVEV in the germline V gene (reference sequence). The CDR3 sequence is CAAAGTSGNNEQFF. The CDR3 nucleotides are TGTGCCGCTGCTGGGACTAGCGGGAACAATGAGCAGTTCTTC.

This chain connects TRBV5-1 to TRBJ2-7, with 8 bases identical to TRBD2. CDR3 length equals 14 residues. V trimming: 5 bases; J trimming: 5 bases; junction bases outside the gene matches: 9. Germline CDR1 is SGHRS and CDR2 is YFSETQ. The CDR3 sequence is CASRSGLARDEQYF. The CDR3 bases are TGCGCCAGCAGATCAGGACTAGCTCGCGACGAGCAGTACTTC.

V and J are TRBV10-3 and TRBJ2-7, with 7 bases aligning to TRBD2. Germline V CDR1 and CDR2: ENHRY, SYGVKD. V was clipped by 7 bases and J by 1 base; unmatched bases: 4. This CDR3 is built from 13 residues. The CDR3 DNA reads TGTGCCATCAAATCCGGGGGGTCCTACGAGCAGTACTTC. As protein: CAIKSGGSYEQYF.

J is TRBJ2-1 and V is TRBV11-1, with D possibly called TRBD1 or TRBD2 (5 bases each). CDR3 length: 15 amino acids. Germline V CDR1 and CDR2: SGHAT, FQDESV (reference sequence). The V end lost 3 bases, the J end lost 6 bases, and 15 bases lay between the germline ends. DNA of the CDR3: TGTGCCAGCAGCTTCTGGGGACCAGGGACCAATGAGCAGTTCTTC. Translation: CASSFWGPGTNEQFF. The full variable domain, rest sourced from reference TRBV11-1 and TRBJ2-1, is EAEVAQSPRYKITEKSQAVAFWCDPISGHATLYWYRQILGQGPELLVQFQDESVVDDSQLPKDRFSAERLKGVDSTLKIQPAELGDSAMYLCASSFWGPGTNEQFFGPGTRLTVL.

The CDR3 is CASSILQGSHGYTF. As DNA, the CDR3 is TGTGCCAGCAGCATACTACAGGGATCTCATGGCTACACCTTC. The chain recombines TRBV27 with TRBJ1-2; D possibly corresponds to TRBD1 (6 bases). V lost 6 bases to trimming and J lost 6 bases, with 17 bases between them. The CDR3 is 14 amino acids. Looked up from germline, CDR1 is MNHEY and CDR2 is SMNVEV (reference sequence).

The CDR3 coding sequence is TGTGCCAGCAGTGAATCGACAGGGGACTCCTACAATGAGCAGTTCTTC. Translating it yields CASSESTGDSYNEQFF. The chain has TRBV2 and TRBJ2-1; 8 nucleotides agree with TRBD1. Germline values: CDR1 SNHLY, CDR2 FYNNEI. This CDR3 is 16 amino acids long. V trimming: 2 bases; J trimming: 0 bases; junction bases outside the gene matches: 3.

The chain joins TRBV28 to TRBJ2-1, with a possible D match to TRBD1 (5 bases). CDR3 length equals 15 residues. Germline CDR1 and CDR2: MDHEN and SYDVKM. The V and J ends lost 5 bases and 8 bases respectively, with 19 bases between them. CDR3 nucleotide sequence: TGTGCCAGCAGTCTAGGGGCCCTTGTCACAGATGAGCAGTTCTTC. Translating it yields CASSLGALVTDEQFF.

CDR3 DNA sequence: TGCGCCAGCAGCCCGGGACTAGCAGACAATGAGCAGTTCTTC. Its protein is CASSPGLADNEQFF. The chain joins TRBV4-3 to TRBJ2-1; the match to TRBD2 covers 9 bases. The CDR3 totals 14 residues. Per germline, CDR1 LGHNA and CDR2 YSLEER. V shed 4 bases and J 5 bases; nucleotides not matched to a gene: 3.

V and J are TRBV15 and TRBJ2-6; no clear D gene. The CDR3 totals 16 residues. Germline lookup yields CDR1 LNHNV and CDR2 YYDKDF (reference sequence). V dropped 0 bases and J dropped 0 bases, with 6 bases sitting between them. This chain's CDR3 is CATSRDWTSGANVLTF. The CDR3 coding sequence is TGTGCCACCAGCAGAGATTGGACCTCTGGGGCCAACGTCCTGACTTTC.

This chain joins TRBV29-1 and TRBJ1-2; D unclear. The CDR3 loop spans 13 amino acids. Germline V gene sequence: CDR1 SQVTM, CDR2 ANQGSEA. The ends were cut back, 3 bases at V and 4 bases at J, with 12 bases in the middle. The CDR3 is CSVDDPVIYGYTF. CDR3 coding DNA: TGCAGCGTTGATGATCCGGTGATCTATGGCTACACCTTC.

The V gene is TRBV6-1, the J gene TRBJ2-7; TRBD1 matches 10 bases. The CDR3 totals 15 residues. The V and J ends lost 3 bases and 4 bases, in that order; junction bases with no gene match: 6. CDR1 is MNHNS, CDR2 SASEGT, per germline. The CDR3 is CASSDWTGGVYEQYF. The CDR3 DNA follows: TGTGCCAGCAGTGACTGGACAGGGGGTGTTTACGAGCAGTACTTC.

V and J are TRBV2 and TRBJ2-7; 11 bases line up with TRBD1. Germline loops: CDR1 SNHLY, CDR2 FYNNEI. CDR3 size: 15 residues. Trimming cost V 4 bases and J 4 bases; bases outside gene matches: 6. CDR3: CASSAPDRGRYEQYF. The CDR3 coding sequence is TGTGCCAGCAGTGCTCCGGACAGGGGGCGGTACGAGCAGTACTTC.

The chain uses TRBV11-2 and TRBJ2-7, with D possibly being TRBD1 (6 bases). Deletions cut 5 bases from V and 1 base from J, with 21 bases between. The CDR3 sequence is 17 residues long. CDR1 is SGHAT, CDR2 FQNNGV, per germline. The DNA for the CDR3 is TGTGCCAGCAGCCCACCGGACAGATTTGTATGGTCCTACGAGCAGTACTTC. Protein sequence: CASSPPDRFVWSYEQYF.

V gene TRBV18 combines with J gene TRBJ1-3, with a tentative D call TRBD1 (5 bases). The CDR3 loop spans 15 amino acids. Germline CDR1 is KGHSH and CDR2 is LQKENI. Deletions cut 3 bases from V and 0 bases from J, with 9 bases between. CDR3 sequence: CASSPLDSSGNTIYF. The CDR3, as DNA: TGTGCCAGCTCACCTTTAGACAGCTCTGGAAACACCATATATTTT.

The rearrangement uses TRBV15 and TRBJ2-7; 8 nucleotides agree with TRBD1. Germline V gives CDR1 LNHNV, CDR2 YYDKDF (reference sequence). V was pared by 5 bases and J by 0 bases, with 9 bases of the junction left unmatched. The CDR3 length is 16 residues. CDR3 coding DNA: TGTGCCACCAGCTCCCGATCAGGGGGCCACTCCTACGAGCAGTACTTC. Its translation: CATSSRSGGHSYEQYF.

This chain joins TRBV5-1 and TRBJ2-1; D possibly matches TRBD1 or TRBD2 (5 bases each). The CDR3 loop spans 17 amino acids. Germline CDR1 reads SGHRS; CDR2 reads YFSETQ. The V end lost 0 bases, the J end lost 0 bases, and 13 bases lay between the germline ends. The CDR3 loop reads CASSLVPGLSSYNEQFF. The CDR3 DNA follows: TGCGCCAGCAGCTTGGTACCGGGGCTTAGCTCCTACAATGAGCAGTTCTTC. The full variable domain, its missing parts supplied by reference TRBV5-1 and TRBJ2-1, is KAGVTQTPRYLIKTRGQQVTLSCSPISGHRSVSWYQQTPGQGLQFLFEYFSETQRNKGNFPGRFSGRQFSNSRSEMNVSTLELGDSALYLCASSLVPGLSSYNEQFFGPGTRLTVL.

V usage is TRBV30 and J usage is TRBJ1-1, with 7 nucleotides matching TRBD1. The CDR3 covers 11 residues. V shed 4 bases and J 11 bases; nucleotides not matched to a gene: 7. Germline V CDR1 and CDR2: GTSNPN, SVGIG (reference sequence). CDR3 bases: TGTGCCTGGAATGGACAGGCAAAGGCTTTCTTT. It codes for CAWNGQAKAFF.

The rearrangement joins TRBV18 to TRBJ2-5; 8 nucleotides match TRBD1. The CDR3 totals 18 residues. Germline trimming cut 6 bases from V and 5 bases from J; bases unmatched to any gene: 20. CDR1 is KGHSH, CDR2 LQKENI, per germline. The CDR3 region has the DNA TGTGCCAGCTCTCAGGATCTCGGACAGCAATACAGGGGGGAGACCCAGTACTTC. It is translated as CASSQDLGQQYRGETQYF.

This chain uses TRBV7-9 with TRBJ2-7; no clear D. The CDR3 is 13 residues long. Trimming left V 5 bases short and J 2 bases short, with 10 bases between. Germline CDR1 is SEHNR and CDR2 is FQNEAQ (reference sequence). CDR3 loop: CASSPAGTYEQYF. The CDR3 DNA is TGTGCCAGCAGCCCGGCCGGCACCTACGAGCAGTACTTC.

The CDR3 loop reads CASSVSDEQFF. CDR3 DNA: TGTGCCAGCAGCGTTAGTGATGAGCAGTTCTTC. V and J are TRBV9 and TRBJ2-1, with D hard to call. V gave up 2 bases and J gave up 8 bases, with 5 bases separating them. Germline V lookup: CDR1 SGDLS, CDR2 YYNGEE. The CDR3 is made up of 11 amino acids.

The chain employs TRBV28 and TRBJ2-5; the match to TRBD2 covers 8 bases. This CDR3 comprises 15 residues. V lost 6 bases and J lost 5; bases outside the gene matches: 11. The germline CDR1 and CDR2 sequences are MDHEN and SYDVKM. For the CDR3, the DNA is TGTGCCAGCAGGCCTGCGGGACTAGAGGGTGAGACCCAGTACTTC. Protein sequence: CASRPAGLEGETQYF.

V is TRBV18 and J is TRBJ2-7, with TRBD1 matching 7 bases. The CDR3 extends over 15 amino acids. The germline CDR1 and CDR2 sequences are KGHSH and LQKENI. Trimming at V came to 3 bases and at J to 3 bases, leaving 8 bases not matched to a gene. Here the CDR3 DNA reads TGTGCCAGCTCACCCTCCGGGACAGAGCACTACGAGCAGTACTTC. Translating gives CASSPSGTEHYEQYF.